Presented here are 18 T cell receptor beta chains from one specimen sequenced in a study of T cell responses to AZD1222 COVID-19 vaccine. TCRdb's copy holds only in-frame clones and misses some; the assay was immunoSEQ multiplex PCR. The data hold 140,000 to 150,000 clones, with 90% to 95% observed a single time. The input for sequencing was peripheral blood, taken after recovery from COVID-19. Receptors originate from an adult who had recovered from COVID-19.

V is TRBV15 and J is TRBJ1-1, with D possibly TRBD1 on 6 matching bases. Germline V CDR1 and CDR2: LNHNV, YYDKDF (reference sequence). The CDR3 has 15 residues. Trimming shortened V by 0 bases and J by 6 bases, and 14 bases separated the two germline ends. CDR3 sequence: CATSRDIVQGAEAFF. In DNA, the CDR3 is TGTGCCACCAGCAGAGATATAGTACAGGGAGCTGAAGCTTTCTTT.

The chain is built from TRBV27 and TRBJ2-2, with D unresolved. The CDR3 spans 15 residues. V was cut by 0 bases and J by 2 bases, with 7 bases left in between. Germline lookup yields CDR1 MNHEY and CDR2 SMNVEV (reference sequence). The CDR3 protein is CASSLSGYNTGELFF. CDR3 nucleotides: TGTGCCAGCAGTTTATCCGGCTATAACACCGGGGAGCTGTTTTTT.

The CDR3 is CASSPSLAGYNEQFF. DNA of the CDR3: TGTGCCAGCTCACCGTCACTAGCGGGCTACAATGAGCAGTTCTTC. The chain joins TRBV18 to TRBJ2-1, with 9 nucleotides matching TRBD2. V gave up 3 bases and J gave up 3 bases; unmatched junction bases: 3. CDR1 and CDR2 (germline): KGHSH, LQKENI. The CDR3 has 15 residues.

This clone was picked up one time. The V gene is TRBV6-4, the J gene TRBJ2-1; D perhaps matches TRBD2 (6 bases). The CDR3 spans 16 residues. Germline V gene sequence: CDR1 MRHNA, CDR2 SNTAGT. Trimming stripped 3 bases from V and 5 bases from J, with 17 bases between. CDR3 protein: CASSEGARDFHNEQFF. DNA of the CDR3: TGTGCCAGCAGTGAGGGAGCGCGGGATTTCCACAATGAGCAGTTCTTC.

The rearrangement uses TRBV12-3 or TRBV12-4 and TRBJ2-1; TRBD2 might be the D (6 bases). V lost 7 bases to trimming and J lost 10 bases, with 14 bases between them. The CDR3 covers 12 residues. The CDR3 DNA reads as TGTGCCAGCACCGGGACTGGCTTGGAGCAGTTCTTC. Translation: CASTGTGLEQFF.

This chain joins TRBV5-1 and TRBJ2-3; the D gene is possibly TRBD1 (6 bases). The CDR3 covers 14 residues. V was cut by 4 bases and J by 3 bases, with 12 bases left in between. CDR1 is SGHRS, CDR2 YFSETQ, per germline. CDR3: CASSSQTGTDTQYF. CDR3 DNA: TGCGCCAGCAGCAGCCAAACAGGGACAGATACGCAGTATTTT.

The genes are TRBV28 and TRBJ1-4; D may be TRBD1 (6 bases). The V end lost 10 bases, the J end lost 4 bases, and 13 bases lay between the germline ends. Germline V gene sequence: CDR1 MDHEN, CDR2 SYDVKM. The length of the CDR3 is 13 residues. CDR3 in DNA: TGTGCCACCTCGGACAGCCTTAATGAAAAACTGTTTTTT. Amino acid sequence: CATSDSLNEKLFF. The complete variable domain, with remaining parts taken from reference TRBV28 and TRBJ1-4, reads DVKVTQSSRYLVKRTGEKVFLECVQDMDHENMFWYRQDPGLGLRLIYFSYDVKMKEKGDIPEGYSVSREKKERFSLILESASTNQTSMYLCATSDSLNEKLFFGSGTQLSVL.

The chain combines TRBV6-5 with TRBJ2-2; tentative D call: TRBD1 (5 bases). V dropped 6 bases and J dropped 2 bases, with 13 bases sitting between them. The V gene's germline CDR1 is MNHEY and CDR2 SVGAGI. This CDR3 has 15 amino acids. The DNA for the CDR3 is TGTGCCAGCAGAAAGGGGTCTACCAACACCGGGGAGCTGTTTTTT. It encodes CASRKGSTNTGELFF.

This clone was counted once. V is TRBV7-8 and J is TRBJ2-4; D gene unclear. V was cut by 5 bases and J by 7 bases, with 6 bases left in between. The length of the CDR3 is 11 residues. Germline V CDR1 and CDR2: SGHVS, FQNEAQ. CDR3 bases: TGTGCCAGCAGCCAGAACAACATTCAGTACTTC. It translates to CASSQNNIQYF.

The V and J genes are TRBV4-2 and TRBJ1-2; TRBD1 aligns across 8 bases. Germline V lookup: CDR1 LGHNA, CDR2 YNFKEQ. This CDR3 contains 16 residues. Trimming at V came to 4 bases and at J to 0 bases, leaving 7 bases not matched to a gene. The CDR3 here is CASSLRQGNTNYGYTF. DNA of the CDR3: TGTGCCAGCAGCCTGAGACAGGGGAATACTAACTATGGCTACACCTTC.

The V and J genes are TRBV29-1 and TRBJ2-5, with 12 bases matching TRBD2. Trimming removed 4 bases from V and 4 bases from J; junction bases left unmatched: 13. The length of the CDR3 is 17 residues. Germline V gives CDR1 SQVTM, CDR2 ANQGSEA. In DNA form, the CDR3 reads TGCAGCGTTGTACTAGCGGGAGGACGAGGTACGGGAGAGACCCAGTACTTC. It yields the protein CSVVLAGGRGTGETQYF.

This clone was observed once. This chain joins TRBV27 and TRBJ2-6, with D possibly being TRBD2 (6 bases). V was clipped by 5 bases and J by 4 bases, with 18 bases between them. The germline gives CDR1 MNHEY, CDR2 SMNVEV (reference sequence). CDR3 length equals 17 residues. The CDR3 protein is CASSPRGSQWGANVLTF. The DNA of the CDR3 is TGTGCCAGCAGTCCCCGGGGGTCCCAGTGGGGGGCCAACGTCCTGACTTTC.

This clone was recorded once. The J gene is TRBJ1-6, the V gene TRBV28, with D uncertain. Deletions cut 7 bases from V and 6 bases from J, with 16 bases between. This CDR3 has 15 amino acids. In germline, CDR1 is MDHEN, CDR2 SYDVKM. CDR3 protein: CASTGGPNSNSPLHF. CDR3 sequence (DNA): TGTGCCAGCACCGGAGGGCCGAACTCTAATTCACCCCTCCACTTT.

The CDR3 DNA is TGTGCCAGTCTAGCTCAAACTGGAAACACCATATATTTT. Amino acid sequence: CASLAQTGNTIYF. V gene TRBV6-6 combines with J gene TRBJ1-3; D is unclear. CDR3 length: 13 amino acids. The germline CDR1 and CDR2 sequences are MNHNY and SVGAGI (reference sequence). V was cut by 9 bases and J by 2 bases, with 11 bases left in between.

The chain carries TRBV10-1 and TRBJ2-1; 7 bases match TRBD2. J lost 9 bases, V lost 0 bases, and 8 bases had no gene match. Germline V CDR1 and CDR2: WNHNN, SYGVQD (reference sequence). This CDR3 spans 15 amino acids. CDR3 loop: CASSESTRAGSEQFF. The CDR3 DNA sequence: TGCGCCAGCAGTGAGTCGACTCGAGCGGGAAGTGAGCAGTTCTTC.

CDR3 sequence: CASSVGQSFSYEQYF. The CDR3, as DNA: TGCGCCAGCAGTGTAGGACAGAGCTTCTCCTACGAGCAGTACTTC. The V and J genes are TRBV10-2 and TRBJ2-7; maybe TRBD1 (6 bases). The germline V and J ends were trimmed by 4 bases and 0 bases, with 13 bases remaining between them. Germline CDR1 is WSHSY and CDR2 is SAAADI. This CDR3 has 15 residues.

The CDR3 protein is CASSLVAGGAPNEKLFF. The CDR3 nucleotides are TGCGCCAGCAGCTTGGTGGCAGGGGGGGCACCTAATGAAAAACTGTTTTTT. The V and J genes are TRBV5-1 and TRBJ1-4, with 7 bases identical to TRBD1. The J segment lost 3 bases and the V segment lost 0 bases, leaving 8 bases of the junction unmatched. Per the germline V gene, CDR1 is SGHRS and CDR2 is YFSETQ. This CDR3 comprises 17 residues.

A single count supports this clone. The V call is TRBV7-3, the J call TRBJ2-5; unclear D gene. With 2 bases removed from V and 7 bases from J, the gap between germline ends came to 5 bases. Germline V gives CDR1 SGHTA, CDR2 FQGTGA. CDR3 length: 11 residues. This chain's CDR3 is CASSLFVTQYF. The CDR3 DNA reads as TGTGCCAGCAGCTTATTCGTGACCCAGTACTTC.